The source of this T cell receptor beta chain is a study of OX40 agonist ivuxolimab in advanced cancers. TCRdb keeps only in-frame clones here, not all; method: immunoSEQ multiplex PCR. The sample comprises roughly 65,000 clones, 88% of which are singletons, and 0.86% rests with the top ten. About this clone itself: Its antigen remains unidentified.

CDR3 length equals 13 residues. With 1 base clipped from V and 7 bases from J, the junction kept 0 bases outside the gene matches. In germline, CDR1 is SEHNR, CDR2 FQNEAQ (reference sequence). Points from the study as a whole: CD8+ T cells were the subset that, on average, had more expanded clones than CD4+.

This sequence was found in an adult with an advanced solid tumor such as melanoma, head and neck, liver or kidney cancer. The V and J genes are TRBV7-9 and TRBJ2-1; 8 positions match TRBD1. Here the sequenced sample was CD4+ or CD8+ T cells sorted from blood, taken in a trial of the OX40 agonist ivuxolimab. The chain's CDR3 is CASSLGQGNEQFF. The CDR3 DNA is TGTGCCAGCAGCTTAGGACAGGGGAATGAGCAGTTCTTC. Based on the CDR3 plus reference TRBV7-9 and TRBJ2-1, the full variable domain is DTGVSQNPRHKITKRGQNVTFRCDPISEHNRLYWYRQTLGQGPEFLTYFQNEAQLEKSRLLSDRFSAERPKGSFSTLEIQRTEQGDSAMYLCASSLGQGNEQFFGPGTRLTVL.